This is a list of T cell receptor beta chains from one sample in a study of blood T cell repertoires in COVID-19. The data were produced by immunoSEQ multiplex PCR, yet TCRdb's version contains in-frame clones alone and is incomplete. This sample has approximately 260,000 clones, with 85% to 90% found just once. The specimen sequenced was peripheral blood. Every receptor here comes from a woman in her thirties or forties who had recovered from COVID-19. CDR3s include the opening cysteine and the closing phenylalanine or tryptophan. A D gene is named only where the DNA matches it firmly. Some rows have no size entry. The others give once, few or many, or a class for an expanded clone.

J | size | D | V | DNA | CDR3
TRBJ2-2 | NA | NA | TRBV29-1 | TGCAGCGTTGAACGGCGGAGGAACACCGGGGAGCTGTTTTTT | CSVERRRNTGELFF
TRBJ1-2 | NA | TRBD1 | TRBV9 | TGTGCCAGCAGCGTAGCACCCGGACAGGGGAACTATGGCTACACCTTC | CASSVAPGQGNYGYTF
TRBJ1-2 | NA | TRBD1 | TRBV5-1 | TGCGCCAGCAGCCCACAGGGGGCCTATGGCTACACCTTC | CASSPQGAYGYTF
TRBJ2-7 | once | TRBD1 | TRBV5-1 | TGCGCCAGCAGCTCGGGACAGGTACGCTTCGCCTACGAGCAGTACTTC | CASSSGQVRFAYEQYF
TRBJ1-1 | NA | NA | TRBV2 | TGTGCCAGCAGTGAATTGGGCAGGGGCGCTGAAGCTTTCTTT | CASSELGRGAEAFF
TRBJ2-3 | NA | NA | TRBV6-4 | TGTGCCAGCAGTGACTCGGTATGGGGGGGCACAGATACGCAGTATTTT | CASSDSVWGGTDTQYF
TRBJ2-2 | NA | TRBD2 | TRBV12-3/TRBV12-4 | TGTGCCAGCCTCACTAGCGGGAGGTCGAAGCTGTTTTTT | CASLTSGRSKLFF
TRBJ1-6 | NA | TRBD1 | TRBV6-2/TRBV6-3 | TGTGCCAGCAGCGAAGGGGGACAGGGGACCTTTTGGTCACCCCTCCACTTT | CASSEGGQGTFWSPLHF
TRBJ2-3 | NA | NA | TRBV18 | TGTGCCAGCTTAGCCGGGACAACTGCAGATACGCAGTATTTT | CASLAGTTADTQYF
TRBJ2-3 | NA | NA | TRBV7-9 | TGTGCCAGCAGCTTAGCATCCTATAACACAGATACGCAGTATTTT | CASSLASYNTDTQYF